The clone carrying this TCR beta chain appeared once. Per the study methods: Reference gene primer amplification in the assay estimated nucleated cell counts. TCRdb's copy holds only in-frame clones and misses some; the assay was immunoSEQ multiplex PCR. V and J calls plus clone size are reproduced from that table; the DNA served to infer D and trimming. The sample lists 300,000 or so clones; approximately 85% were seen once. This specimen belongs to a study of blood T cell repertoires in COVID-19. Study as a whole: Spain, Italy and the United States supplied samples that represented acute and convalescent COVID-19. From T cells, B-cell-depleted T cells, or PBMCs came the material, which was cDNA or gDNA.

Germline V lookup: CDR1 KGHSH, CDR2 LQKENI. The CDR3 sequence is 16 residues long. Trimming took 0 bases from V and 3 from J; bases not matched to a gene: 6. This sequence was found in a woman aged 45-60 years with acute or convalescent COVID-19. Sequenced input: peripheral blood. This chain connects TRBV18 to TRBJ2-7; 9 bases fit TRBD2. For the CDR3, the DNA is TGTGCCAGCTCACCACCCCCGGGGACTAGCTTCTACGAGCAGTACTTC. It encodes CASSPPPGTSFYEQYF.